The present entry profiles one T cell receptor beta chain with its context. What it binds is not known. These data originate in a study of radiotherapy plus CTLA-4 blockade in lung cancer. Study at large: Objective response was observed in about 19% of patients, and disease control in 31%. General study results and limits: Expansion in blood of tumor-derived TCR clones was seen after radiotherapy plus ipilimumab. Early blood T cell clone dynamics reportedly forecast response best, with interferon-beta.

Germline CDR1 reads SNHLY; CDR2 reads FYNNEI. The CDR3 has 18 residues. The V end lost 0 bases, the J end lost 4 bases, and 19 bases lay between the germline ends. Assay used: immunoSEQ multiplex PCR; TCRdb lists only in-frame clones, some missing. The data contain more than 90,000 clones, 75% to 80% of them singletons. The study gave focal radiation plus ipilimumab CTLA-4 blockade to patients with chemo-refractory metastatic non-small-cell lung cancer. Sequenced here: peripheral blood, sampled from a patient treated with radiotherapy plus ipilimumab. The chain joins TRBV2 to TRBJ2-1, with D perhaps TRBD1 (7 bases). This receptor was taken from a human donor with non-small cell lung cancer who had a partial response to radiotherapy plus ipilimumab. As DNA, the CDR3 is TGTGCCAGCAGTGAAGCCACCTCCACAGGGGCGGGGTACAATGAGCAGTTCTTC. This codes for CASSEATSTGAGYNEQFF.